The clone carrying this T cell receptor (beta chain) was detected ten times or more. Its antigen is currently unknown. These data originate in a study of T-cell reconstitution after alpha-beta-depleted transplantation in children. A library of TCRbeta sequences, prepared with unique molecular identifiers, was generated. TCRdb recomputed calls from the PCR reads with MiXCR, one row per CDR3 protein. The data contain 480,000 or so distinct CDR3 sequences, about 10% of them singletons. Germline CDR1 reads DFQATT; CDR2 reads SNEGSKA (reference sequence). This CDR3 spans 13 amino acids. Trimming took off 6 bases at V and 0 bases at J, with 10 bases between the two ends. Points from the study as a whole: A year post-transplant, T-cell counts and diversity derived mostly from newly produced T cells. Alpha-beta T cells present about two months after transplant were reported to originate from several hundred expanded graft clones.

This TCR was recovered from a child younger than 10 with inherited bone marrow failure, due to receive a stem cell transplant. The sequencing here drew on PBMCs, taken before TCRalphabeta/CD19-depleted stem cell transplant. This chain uses TRBV20-1 with TRBJ2-3; the D gene is possibly TRBD1 (6 bases). The chain's CDR3 is CSARQASTDTQYF. The CDR3 coding sequence is TGCAGTGCAAGACAGGCGAGCACAGATACGCAGTATTTT.